Below, 15 T cell receptor beta chains from the same sample are listed, as sequenced in a study of blood T cells in healthy people across ages (dated by TCRdb to between 2014 and 2017). The library was prepared using 5' RACE. The data were produced on an Illumina HiSeq 2500. The second PCR ran for about 7 to 11 cycles and used a J-beta primer mix along with a sample-barcoded 5' primer. TCRdb reprocessing: public reads trimmed at Q25 with fastp, clones called with MiXCR, in-frame beta chains kept. Rows with one shared CDR3 protein collapse into an entry with the most common genes and DNA. The sample records around 1.5 million distinct CDR3 sequences, around two fifths of which are singletons. The top ten clones comprise 7.9% of the sample. Sequences were obtained from blood. The receptor set was obtained from a woman between 18 and 30 years old in good health.

As to this clonotype: A read error may be the cause here, since a much bigger clone is one base away. V and J are TRBV12-3 or TRBV12-4 and TRBJ2-5, with 7 bases lining up with TRBD2. The junction had 14 bases not matched to a gene; V was cut back by 7 bases and J by 3 bases. The CDR3 runs to 16 residues. Here the CDR3 reads CASTRRIGRPEETQYF. In DNA, the CDR3 is TGTGCCAGCACCCGTCGGATCGGGAGGCCTGAAGAGACCCAGTACTTC.

The V gene is TRBV15, the J gene TRBJ2-1; weak D call: TRBD2 (5 bases). V was shortened by 0 bases and J by 6 bases, with 15 bases between the two germline ends. Looked up from germline, CDR1 is LNHNV and CDR2 is YYDKDF (reference sequence). CDR3 length: 16 amino acids. CDR3 protein: CATSRDRALRGNEQFF. Here the CDR3 DNA reads TGTGCCACCAGCAGAGATCGGGCCCTACGGGGCAATGAGCAGTTCTTC. Looking up the rest from reference TRBV15 and TRBJ2-1 gives the full variable domain: DAMVIQNPRYQVTQFGKPVTLSCSQTLNHNVMYWYQQKSSQAPKLLFHYYDKDFNNEADTPDNFQSRRPNTSFCFLDIRSPGLGDTAMYLCATSRDRALRGNEQFFGPGTRLTVL.

This clonotype was seen more than once but under ten times. For the CDR3, the DNA is TGCAGCGTTGGTAGGGACAGTAATGAAAAACTGTTTTTT. Amino acid sequence: CSVGRDSNEKLFF. The chain joins TRBV29-1 to TRBJ1-4, with 7 bases identical to TRBD1. The junction had 3 bases not matched to a gene; V was cut back by 4 bases and J by 4 bases. Germline CDR1 reads SQVTM; CDR2 reads ANQGSEA. The CDR3 has 13 residues.

This clonotype was seen at least ten times. The chain employs TRBV12-3 or TRBV12-4 and TRBJ2-7; D gene uncertain. V was clipped by 1 base and J by 4 bases, with 8 bases between them. CDR3 size: 13 residues. In nucleotides, the CDR3 is TGTGCCAGCAGTTTAGGACCTAAATACGAGCAGTACTTC. It codes for CASSLGPKYEQYF.

Many counts were recorded for this clonotype. The chain carries TRBV6-2 or TRBV6-3 and TRBJ2-1; no reliable D call. V lost 6 bases to trimming and J lost 8 bases, with 8 bases between them. The CDR3 length is 11 residues. Per the germline V gene, CDR1 is MNHEY and CDR2 is SVGEGT. The CDR3 region has the DNA TGTGCCAGCAGCCCTAGTGATGAGCAGTTCTTC. It encodes CASSPSDEQFF.

The rearrangement uses TRBV7-2 and TRBJ2-7, with a possible D match to TRBD2 (6 bases). Deletions cut 5 bases from V and 7 bases from J, with 24 bases between. Germline-derived CDR1 and CDR2 are SGHTA and FQGNSA. The CDR3 is made up of 16 amino acids. For the CDR3, the DNA is TGTGCCAGCAGCCCCCAGGGAGGCAATACCTACAATGAGCAGTACTTC. Translation gives CASSPQGGNTYNEQYF.

In this sample, this clonotype turned up a few times. The genes are TRBV2 and TRBJ2-3, with 7 positions matching TRBD2. CDR1 is SNHLY and CDR2 is FYNNEI in the germline V gene. Unmatched junction bases numbered 6, after V lost 4 bases and J lost 5 bases. This CDR3 spans 14 amino acids. The CDR3: CASSVGGRGDTQYF. DNA for the CDR3: TGTGCCAGCAGTGTTGGGGGGAGGGGAGATACGCAGTATTTT.

The chain couples TRBV18 to TRBJ1-2; 11 positions match TRBD1. V gave up 2 bases and J gave up 2 bases; unmatched junction bases: 1. The germline V gene has CDR1 KGHSH and CDR2 LQKENI. The CDR3 has 15 residues. The CDR3 nucleotides read TGTGCCAGCTCACCAGGGGACAGGGGGAACTATGGCTACACCTTC. Protein sequence: CASSPGDRGNYGYTF.

The table lists this clonotype with a few counts. The gene calls are TRBV10-3 and TRBJ2-3; 9 bases align to TRBD1. V shed 2 bases and J 4 bases; nucleotides not matched to a gene: 7. CDR1 and CDR2 from the germline V gene are ENHRY and SYGVKD. The CDR3 covers 16 residues. The CDR3, as DNA: TGTGCCATCAGTGAGACCGGGACAGGGACCTCAGATACGCAGTATTTT. Its protein product is CAISETGTGTSDTQYF.

This clonotype was picked up a small number of times. The rearrangement joins TRBV12-3 or TRBV12-4 to TRBJ2-3; D perhaps matches TRBD1 (6 bases). The ends were cut back, 6 bases at V and 5 bases at J, with 21 bases in the middle. The CDR3 spans 16 residues. CDR3 in DNA: TGTGCCAGCAGCCACGCAGGGGAACGGTTGGAAGATACGCAGTATTTT. This codes for CASSHAGERLEDTQYF.

The table lists this clonotype with a count of one. The chain is built from TRBV10-3 and TRBJ2-6; D may be TRBD2 (7 bases). Trimming removed 7 bases at V and 7 bases at J, with 17 bases between. There are 15 residues in the CDR3. Germline V lookup: CDR1 ENHRY, CDR2 SYGVKD. The DNA for the CDR3 is TGTGCCATCACCCGAGGGGGGGGTGGTGCCAACGTCCTGACTTTC. This encodes CAITRGGGGANVLTF.

This clonotype appeared many times. V gene TRBV5-1 combines with J gene TRBJ1-5; D is uncertain. Germline assignment: CDR1 SGHRS and CDR2 YFSETQ. The CDR3 spans 13 residues. Between the trimmed V and J ends, which lost 0 bases and 4 bases, there was a span of 5 bases. The CDR3 bases are TGCGCCAGCAGCTTGGATACAAATCAGCCCCAGCATTTT. It encodes CASSLDTNQPQHF.

The chain has TRBV6-1 and TRBJ1-1; 7 bases align to TRBD1. V lost 8 bases and J lost 3; bases outside the gene matches: 12. Germline values: CDR1 MNHNS, CDR2 SASEGT. CDR3 length: 15 amino acids. The CDR3 coding sequence is TGTGCCAGCCAACTCCGACAGGGTATGGACACTGAAGCTTTCTTT. Residues: CASQLRQGMDTEAFF.

The chain recombines TRBV12-5 with TRBJ1-2; 7 nucleotides align to TRBD1. CDR1 LGHNT and CDR2 FRNRAP come from the germline V gene. After removal of 6 bases from V and 4 bases from J, the junction contained 14 bases not matched to a gene. This CDR3 is 16 amino acids long. CDR3 DNA: TGTGCTAGTGGGCCCCCGACAGGGTCCAACTTCTATGGCTACACCTTC. This sequence encodes CASGPPTGSNFYGYTF.

There are many counts of this clonotype. The V call is TRBV20-1, the J call TRBJ1-2; D is unresolved. Per the germline V gene, CDR1 is DFQATT and CDR2 is SNEGSKA (reference sequence). The V end lost 6 bases, the J end lost 4 bases, and 9 bases lay between the germline ends. The CDR3 contains 11 residues. CDR3 protein: CSAGESYGYTF. CDR3 DNA sequence: TGCAGTGCAGGAGAGTCCTATGGCTACACCTTC.